This entry concerns a single T cell receptor (beta chain). This record belongs to a study of blood T cell repertoires in COVID-19. Study background: Samples came from the United States, Italy and Spain, spanning acute and convalescent COVID-19.

Participants' reported clinical history set cohort assignment. The data were produced by immunoSEQ multiplex PCR, yet TCRdb's version contains in-frame clones alone and is incomplete. This table holds around 200,000 clones, roughly 82% found once. Sequences were obtained from PBMCs or T cells enriched from blood (not recorded which). The sequence derives from a middle-aged man with acute COVID-19.

The DNA for the CDR3 is TGTGCCAGCAGCCAAATAGAATCAGGGGGCCAAGACTATGGCTACACCTTC. Translated, it gives CASSQIESGGQDYGYTF. The rearrangement joins TRBV5-5 to TRBJ1-2; 8 nucleotides agree with TRBD1. Per germline, CDR1 SGHKS and CDR2 YYEKEE (reference sequence). V was clipped by 4 bases and J by 3 bases; unmatched bases: 14. The CDR3 is 17 residues long.